This T cell receptor beta chain appears in the sequencing data of a study of blood T cells in healthy people across ages. The CDR3 runs 13 residues. Germline assignment: CDR1 LGHNA and CDR2 YNFKEQ. V shed 0 bases and J shed 8 bases, with 10 bases lying between them. A J-beta primer mix and a sample-barcoded 5' primer were used in a second PCR of about 7 to 12 cycles. MiXCR was run by TCRdb on the 5' RACE reads, yielding one entry per CDR3 protein. The sample carries about 650,000 distinct CDR3 sequences, roughly half recorded once. The V gene is TRBV4-2, the J gene TRBJ2-5; tentative D call: TRBD2 (6 bases). Sequenced sample: blood. The sequence came from a woman aged 80 or over in good health. The CDR3 here is CASSQDTEGTQYF. The CDR3 coding sequence is TGTGCCAGCAGCCAAGATACGGAGGGAACCCAGTACTTC.